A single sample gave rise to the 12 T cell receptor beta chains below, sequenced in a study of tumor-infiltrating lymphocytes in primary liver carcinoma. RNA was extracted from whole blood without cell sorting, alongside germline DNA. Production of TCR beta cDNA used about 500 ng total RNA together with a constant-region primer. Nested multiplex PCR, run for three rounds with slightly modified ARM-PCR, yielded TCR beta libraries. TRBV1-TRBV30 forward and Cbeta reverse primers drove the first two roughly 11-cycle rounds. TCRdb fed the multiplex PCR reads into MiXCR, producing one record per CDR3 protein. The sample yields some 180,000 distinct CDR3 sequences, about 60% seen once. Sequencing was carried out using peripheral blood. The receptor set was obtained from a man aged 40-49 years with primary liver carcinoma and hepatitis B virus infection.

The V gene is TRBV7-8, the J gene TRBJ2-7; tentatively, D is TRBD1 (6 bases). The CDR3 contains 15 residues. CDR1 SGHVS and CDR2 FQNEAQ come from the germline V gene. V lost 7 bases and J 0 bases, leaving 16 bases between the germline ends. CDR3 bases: TGTGCCAGCACCGTGGACAGTAGGACCTCCTACGAGCAGTACTTC. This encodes CASTVDSRTSYEQYF.

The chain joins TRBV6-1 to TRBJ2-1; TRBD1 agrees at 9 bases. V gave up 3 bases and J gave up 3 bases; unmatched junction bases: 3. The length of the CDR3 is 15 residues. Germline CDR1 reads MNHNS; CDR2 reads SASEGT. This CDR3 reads CASSDRDRDYNEQFF. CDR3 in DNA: TGTGCCAGCAGTGACCGGGACAGGGACTACAATGAGCAGTTCTTC.

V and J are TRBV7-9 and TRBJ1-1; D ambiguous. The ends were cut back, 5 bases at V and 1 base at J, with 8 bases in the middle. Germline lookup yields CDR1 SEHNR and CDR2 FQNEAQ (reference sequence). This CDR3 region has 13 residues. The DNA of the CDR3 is TGTGCCAGCAGCGTCTCGGAGAACACTGAAGCTTTCTTT. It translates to CASSVSENTEAFF.

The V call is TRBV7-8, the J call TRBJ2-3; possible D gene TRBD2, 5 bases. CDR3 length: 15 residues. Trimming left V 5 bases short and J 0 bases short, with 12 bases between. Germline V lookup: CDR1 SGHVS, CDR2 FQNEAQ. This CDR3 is CASSLGVHSTDTQYF. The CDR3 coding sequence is TGTGCCAGCAGCCTCGGGGTACATAGCACAGATACGCAGTATTTT.

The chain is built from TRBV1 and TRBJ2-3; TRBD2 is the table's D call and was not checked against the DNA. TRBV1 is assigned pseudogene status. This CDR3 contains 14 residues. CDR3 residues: CTSSRLGKEDTQYF. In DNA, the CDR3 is TGCACCAGCAGCCGACTAGGGAAGGAAGATACGCAGTATTTT.

The CDR3 reads CASKTGDLTEAFF. The CDR3 nucleotides are TGCGCCAGCAAGACAGGGGATCTCACTGAAGCTTTCTTT. The gene calls are TRBV5-1 and TRBJ1-1, with 8 positions matching TRBD1. This CDR3 contains 13 residues. Germline V gene lookup returns CDR1 SGHRS and CDR2 YFSETQ. The V and J ends lost 6 bases and 4 bases, in that order; junction bases with no gene match: 5.

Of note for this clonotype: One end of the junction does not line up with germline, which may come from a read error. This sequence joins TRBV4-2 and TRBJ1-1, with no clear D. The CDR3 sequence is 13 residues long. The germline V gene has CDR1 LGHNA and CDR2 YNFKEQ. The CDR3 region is CAGRGCTNTEAFF. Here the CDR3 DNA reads TGTGCCGGCAGAGGATGTACAAACACTGAAGCTTTCTTT.

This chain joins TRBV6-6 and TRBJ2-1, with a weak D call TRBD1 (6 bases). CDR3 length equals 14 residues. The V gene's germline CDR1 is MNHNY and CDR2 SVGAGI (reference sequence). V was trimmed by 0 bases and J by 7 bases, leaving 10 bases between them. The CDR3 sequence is CASSYSSRGNEQFF. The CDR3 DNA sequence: TGTGCCAGCAGTTACTCGAGCAGGGGAAATGAGCAGTTCTTC.

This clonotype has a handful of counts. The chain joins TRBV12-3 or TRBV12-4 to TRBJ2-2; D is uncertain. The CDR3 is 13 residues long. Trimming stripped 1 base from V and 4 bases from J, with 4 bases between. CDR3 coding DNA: TGTGCCAGCAGTTTAGACGGCACCGGGGAGCTGTTTTTT. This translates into CASSLDGTGELFF.

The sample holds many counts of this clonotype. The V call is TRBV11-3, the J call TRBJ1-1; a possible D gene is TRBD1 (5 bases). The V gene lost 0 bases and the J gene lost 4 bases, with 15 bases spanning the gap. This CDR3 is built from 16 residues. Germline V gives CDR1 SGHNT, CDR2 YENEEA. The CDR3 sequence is CASSLDGGARITEAFF. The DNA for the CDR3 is TGTGCCAGCAGCTTAGACGGTGGGGCTCGAATCACTGAAGCTTTCTTT.

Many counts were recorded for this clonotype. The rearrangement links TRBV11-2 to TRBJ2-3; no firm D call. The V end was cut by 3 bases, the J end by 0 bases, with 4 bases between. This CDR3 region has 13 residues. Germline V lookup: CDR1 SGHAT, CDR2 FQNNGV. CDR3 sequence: CASSLESTDTQYF. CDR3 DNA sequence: TGTGCCAGCAGCTTGGAGAGCACAGATACGCAGTATTTT.

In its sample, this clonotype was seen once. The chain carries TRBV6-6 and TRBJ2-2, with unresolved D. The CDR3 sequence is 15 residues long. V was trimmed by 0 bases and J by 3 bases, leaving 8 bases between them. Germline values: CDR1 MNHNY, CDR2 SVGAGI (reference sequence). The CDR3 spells CASSYSSGDTGELFF. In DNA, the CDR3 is TGTGCCAGCAGTTACTCGTCAGGAGACACCGGGGAGCTGTTTTTT.